The present T cell receptor beta chain was sequenced within a study of T cell responses to AZD1222 COVID-19 vaccine. Study as a whole: It was second doses at about 4 or about 12 weeks that were pooled.

Sequencing used immunoSEQ multiplex PCR; TCRdb keeps in-frame clones, though not all of them. The data contain some 130,000 clones, around 84% of them singletons. There are 18 residues in the CDR3. J was trimmed by 4 bases and V by 4 bases; bases with no gene match: 13. Germline CDR1 SGHNT, CDR2 YENEEA. The study, taken as a whole, reports: Most donors were white British, females outnumbered males, and clonal diversity was possibly underestimated. Samples come after the peak T cell response, not at day 14. Nearly half of spike-specific TCRs reportedly go after variant regions that carry no mutations.

Turning to this clone: Its specificity is not known.

The sample was peripheral blood, taken on day 0 of AZD1222 vaccination. The TCR comes from an adult in good health. This chain links TRBV11-3 with TRBJ1-4, with TRBD1 matching 9 bases. CDR3 in amino acids: CASSSPGTGRVINEKLFF. CDR3 DNA: TGTGCCAGCAGCTCCCCCGGGACAGGGAGGGTCATTAATGAAAAACTGTTTTTT.